What follows are 29 T cell receptor beta chains derived from one specimen sequenced in a study of blood T cell repertoires in COVID-19 (dated by TCRdb to between 2020 and 2021). Libraries were made using the immunoSEQ multiplex PCR assay. TCRdb took over this immuneACCESS table, retaining in-frame rearrangements with V and J assigned. Such tables are incomplete; in checked studies, under half of the missing clones stem from an unresolved V gene, and the remainder is unexplained. In all, the sample holds more than 90,000 clones, and roughly 89% of those were seen once. The biggest ten clones account for 15% to 20% of the sample. The material sequenced was peripheral blood. These receptors were taken from a woman between 55 and 75 years old with COVID-19, enrolled during active disease.

The V call is TRBV12-3 or TRBV12-4, the J call TRBJ1-2; D might be TRBD1 (6 bases). CDR3 length: 13 residues. V was cut by 2 bases and J by 7 bases, with 11 bases left in between. The CDR3 spells CASSLTGLPGYTF. The CDR3 bases are TGTGCCAGCAGTTTAACAGGGCTGCCTGGCTACACCTTC.

J is TRBJ2-1 and V is TRBV5-6; TRBD2 matches at 9 bases. The V and J ends lost 6 bases and 8 bases, in that order; junction bases with no gene match: 15. Germline V gene data show CDR1 as SGHDT and CDR2 as YYEEEE. This CDR3 is built from 16 residues. The CDR3 nucleotides read TGTGCCAGCACCGGGGGGGCTAGCGGGACGTGGGATGAGCAGTTCTTC. Amino acid sequence: CASTGGASGTWDEQFF.

As concerns this clone: This same CDR3 is encoded by further DNA sequences in the sample. The rearrangement links TRBV28 to TRBJ2-5, with D maybe TRBD1 (6 bases). The V gene lost 4 bases and the J gene lost 2 bases, with 8 bases spanning the gap. This CDR3 has 13 amino acids. Germline V gene lookup returns CDR1 MDHEN and CDR2 SYDVKM. The CDR3 DNA sequence: TGTGCCAGCAGTTCCGGACAGCAAGAGACCCAGTACTTC. Protein product: CASSSGQQETQYF.

The chain joins TRBV5-1 to TRBJ1-2; TRBD1 aligns across 9 bases. This CDR3 region has 16 residues. The junction had 10 bases not matched to a gene; V was cut back by 3 bases and J by 4 bases. CDR1 and CDR2 (germline): SGHRS, YFSETQ. CDR3: CASSSYETGGSYGYTF. The DNA of the CDR3 is TGCGCCAGCAGCTCATACGAGACAGGGGGATCCTATGGCTACACCTTC.

The chain employs TRBV18 and TRBJ2-2, with TRBD1 as a possible D gene (5 bases). The CDR3 extends over 15 amino acids. Looked up from germline, CDR1 is KGHSH and CDR2 is LQKENI. V was pared by 5 bases and J by 4 bases, with 14 bases between. The CDR3 protein is CASSYQGLGTGELFF. CDR3 nucleotide sequence: TGTGCCAGCTCATACCAGGGATTGGGCACCGGGGAGCTGTTTTTT.

This chain joins TRBV2 and TRBJ1-4; 10 bases line up with TRBD1. CDR1 SNHLY and CDR2 FYNNEI come from the germline V gene. This CDR3 region has 15 residues. Germline trimming cut 6 bases from V and 7 bases from J; bases unmatched to any gene: 8. The CDR3 DNA sequence: TGTGCCAGCAGAGACCGACAGGGGGCAGGTGAAAAACTGTTTTTT. Its protein product is CASRDRQGAGEKLFF.

V usage is TRBV6-5 and J usage is TRBJ2-1, with TRBD2 as a possible D gene (5 bases). Germline CDR1 is MNHEY and CDR2 is SVGAGI. Trimming pared 0 bases from V and 13 bases from J, leaving 22 bases between. The CDR3 has 16 residues. CDR3: CASSYSRLGGIGIQFF. The DNA of the CDR3 is TGTGCCAGCAGTTACTCGAGATTAGGAGGTATCGGCATACAGTTCTTC.

The chain couples TRBV5-1 to TRBJ2-7; 7 nucleotides match TRBD1. The CDR3 sequence is 15 residues long. Germline V lookup: CDR1 SGHRS, CDR2 YFSETQ. Trimming at V came to 0 bases and at J to 6 bases, leaving 9 bases not matched to a gene. DNA for the CDR3: TGCGCCAGCAGCTTGGCTATGGGGACAGCGGTCGAGCAGTACTTC. Translation gives CASSLAMGTAVEQYF.

The rearrangement joins TRBV27 to TRBJ2-1; the match to TRBD1 covers 8 bases. Germline V gene data show CDR1 as MNHEY and CDR2 as SMNVEV (reference sequence). Trimming cost V 10 bases and J 3 bases; bases outside gene matches: 11. This CDR3 has 15 residues. The CDR3 region has the DNA TGTGCCACTAGGAAAAGACAGGGGATCTACAATGAGCAGTTCTTC. Residues: CATRKRQGIYNEQFF.

This chain uses TRBV28 with TRBJ2-1; TRBD1 matches 8 bases. CDR3 size: 14 residues. J was trimmed by 0 bases and V by 7 bases; bases with no gene match: 2. Germline V gene lookup returns CDR1 MDHEN and CDR2 SYDVKM. CDR3 in DNA: TGTGCCAGCACCGACAGGGGCTCCTACAATGAGCAGTTCTTC. It codes for CASTDRGSYNEQFF. The full variable domain, completed using reference TRBV28 and TRBJ2-1, is DVKVTQSSRYLVKRTGEKVFLECVQDMDHENMFWYRQDPGLGLRLIYFSYDVKMKEKGDIPEGYSVSREKKERFSLILESASTNQTSMYLCASTDRGSYNEQFFGPGTRLTVL.

This clone was counted only a few times. The V call is TRBV27, the J call TRBJ2-1, with 9 bases lining up with TRBD2. CDR1 and CDR2 (germline): MNHEY, SMNVEV (reference sequence). The J segment lost 10 bases and the V segment lost 2 bases, leaving 12 bases of the junction unmatched. The CDR3 is made up of 16 amino acids. CDR3 sequence (DNA): TGTGCCAGCAGTTTAGATGTGCGGGGGGGCCTGGGCGAGCAGTTCTTC. It translates to CASSLDVRGGLGEQFF.

The chain employs TRBV7-2 and TRBJ1-1; D remains ambiguous. This CDR3 has 14 residues. CDR1 is SGHTA and CDR2 is FQGNSA in the germline V gene. Trimming took 6 bases from V and 5 from J, leaving 16 bases between them. Written as DNA, the CDR3 is TGTGCCAGCAGGCCAGATGCGGCGTGGACTGAAGCTTTCTTT. Encoded protein: CASRPDAAWTEAFF.

This chain connects TRBV3-1 (or the pseudogene TRBV3-2) to TRBJ1-2, with a possible D match to TRBD1 (5 bases). Germline CDR1 LGHDT, CDR2 YNNKEL (reference sequence). The CDR3 is 13 residues long. Deletions cut 1 base from V and 6 bases from J, with 9 bases between. The CDR3 DNA follows: TGTGCCAGCAGCCAAGCCCAGGGCGATGGCTACACCTTC. It translates to CASSQAQGDGYTF.

The V and J genes are TRBV19 and TRBJ2-3; maybe TRBD2 (6 bases). CDR1 is LNHDA and CDR2 is SQIVND in the germline V gene (reference sequence). V lost 6 bases to trimming and J lost 2 bases, with 12 bases between them. The CDR3 has 14 amino acids. The DNA of the CDR3 is TGTGCCAGTAGCCAGCGGGCCCTCACAGATACGCAGTATTTT. This translates into CASSQRALTDTQYF.

This clone came up many times. The chain joins TRBV4-3 to TRBJ1-1; TRBD1 might be the D (6 bases). Trimming took 0 bases from V and 4 from J, leaving 15 bases between them. The germline V gene has CDR1 LGHNA and CDR2 YSLEER. The CDR3 runs 16 residues. The CDR3 DNA is TGCGCCAGCAGCCAAGATAGGGGGGGCTTTACCACTGAAGCTTTCTTT. Translation gives CASSQDRGGFTTEAFF.

This clone has just a few counts. This chain joins TRBV28 and TRBJ2-7; 9 nucleotides align to TRBD1. The CDR3 is made up of 15 amino acids. With V trimmed by 7 bases and J by 2 bases, 9 bases remained unmatched. CDR1 and CDR2 (germline): MDHEN, SYDVKM. The CDR3 DNA reads as TGTGCCAGCACTCTCGGGACAGGGTATCCCTACGAGCAGTACTTC. It yields the protein CASTLGTGYPYEQYF.

The genes are TRBV6-5 and TRBJ1-2, with D tentatively TRBD1 (5 bases). The length of the CDR3 is 15 residues. V dropped 5 bases and J dropped 2 bases, with 15 bases sitting between them. Germline CDR1 is MNHEY and CDR2 is SVGAGI. The CDR3 sequence is CASSTGQLQNYGYTF. Written as DNA, the CDR3 is TGTGCCAGCAGTACAGGACAACTACAGAACTATGGCTACACCTTC.

V usage is TRBV5-1 and J usage is TRBJ2-1; 9 bases are shared with TRBD2. Trimming at V came to 0 bases and at J to 8 bases, leaving 6 bases not matched to a gene. CDR1 is SGHRS, CDR2 YFSETQ, per germline. This CDR3 has 15 residues. CDR3 amino acids: CASSLGGGASDEQFF. As DNA, the CDR3 is TGCGCCAGCAGCTTGGGCGGGGGGGCTTCTGATGAGCAGTTCTTC.

The CDR3 bases are TGCGCCAGCAGCTTGGCCGGACAGGGATGGAACACTGAAGCTTTCTTT. It encodes CASSLAGQGWNTEAFF. The V and J genes are TRBV5-1 and TRBJ1-1; 8 positions match TRBD1. Germline-derived CDR1 and CDR2 are SGHRS and YFSETQ. J was trimmed by 1 base and V by 0 bases; bases with no gene match: 5. The CDR3 extends over 16 amino acids.

V and J are TRBV7-7 and TRBJ1-5; D is possibly TRBD1 (6 bases). This CDR3 region has 15 residues. Trimming took off 1 base at V and 6 bases at J, with 13 bases between the two ends. The germline V gene has CDR1 SSHAT and CDR2 FNYEAQ (reference sequence). The CDR3 loop reads CASSLGWAGAQPQHF. The DNA for the CDR3 is TGTGCCAGCAGCTTAGGGTGGGCAGGGGCTCAGCCCCAGCATTTT.

This clone was detected only once. The chain joins TRBV27 to TRBJ1-4; 8 nucleotides align to TRBD1. Germline lookup yields CDR1 MNHEY and CDR2 SMNVEV (reference sequence). Trimming removed 8 bases from V and 7 bases from J; junction bases left unmatched: 9. The CDR3 is made up of 14 amino acids. The CDR3, as DNA: TGTGCCAGCGGCCAGGGACAGGCTGGTGAAAAACTGTTTTTT. Amino acids: CASGQGQAGEKLFF.

The chain uses TRBV3-1 (or the pseudogene TRBV3-2) and TRBJ2-3, with 12 nucleotides matching TRBD2. Germline values: CDR1 LGHDT, CDR2 YNNKEL (reference sequence). After removal of 5 bases from V and 6 bases from J, the junction contained 9 bases not matched to a gene. The CDR3 runs 16 residues. The CDR3 DNA reads as TGTGCCAGCAGCTTCCGACTAGCGGGGGTGTTGGATACGCAGTATTTT. Protein sequence: CASSFRLAGVLDTQYF.

There are a few counts of this clone. The rearrangement links TRBV7-2 to TRBJ2-7, with D possibly being TRBD1 (6 bases). The germline V gene encodes CDR1 SGHTA and CDR2 FQGNSA. The CDR3 is 13 residues long. Deletions cut 3 bases from V and 3 bases from J, with 9 bases between. This chain's CDR3 is CASSFLQGYEQYF. The CDR3 bases are TGTGCCAGCAGCTTTCTACAGGGCTACGAGCAGTACTTC.

V and J are TRBV11-1 and TRBJ1-6; 7 nucleotides align to TRBD1. This CDR3 contains 15 residues. V shed 5 bases, J shed 3 bases, and the junction held 4 bases outside the gene matches. Germline V lookup: CDR1 SGHAT, CDR2 FQDESV (reference sequence). In DNA form, the CDR3 reads TGTGCCAGCAGCGTCCAGGGGGGCTATAATTCACCCCTCCACTTT. Amino acid sequence: CASSVQGGYNSPLHF.

V gene TRBV11-2 combines with J gene TRBJ1-2; unclear D gene. V lost 1 base and J lost 0, with 3 bases in between. The CDR3 extends over 13 amino acids. Germline CDR1 is SGHAT and CDR2 is FQNNGV. CDR3 sequence reads: CASSLVANYGYTF. The DNA for the CDR3 is TGTGCCAGCAGCTTAGTCGCTAACTATGGCTACACCTTC.

This clone was seen a single time. The rearrangement uses TRBV6-5 and TRBJ1-1; D is undetermined. Deletions cut 4 bases from V and 5 bases from J, with 11 bases between. The CDR3 spans 13 residues. The germline V gene encodes CDR1 MNHEY and CDR2 SVGAGI. The CDR3 loop reads CASSLVRETEAFF. CDR3 DNA sequence: TGTGCCAGCAGTTTAGTGAGGGAGACTGAAGCTTTCTTT.

The chain combines TRBV30 with TRBJ2-5; 9 bases fit TRBD2. The CDR3 loop spans 13 amino acids. Germline CDR1 GTSNPN, CDR2 SVGIG (reference sequence). The V gene end was trimmed by 1 base and the J gene end by 10 bases; junction bases not matched to a gene: 7. For the CDR3, the DNA is TGTGCCTGGAGTGGTCGGGCTAGCGGGAACCAGTACTTC. Protein: CAWSGRASGNQYF.

This chain joins TRBV4-2 and TRBJ1-1; 9 nucleotides match TRBD1. V gave up 4 bases and J gave up 3 bases; unmatched junction bases: 6. The CDR3 covers 15 residues. Germline V lookup: CDR1 LGHNA, CDR2 YNFKEQ. The CDR3 DNA sequence: TGTGCCAGCAGCCCCCAGACAGGGGGGGACACTGAAGCTTTCTTT. Protein sequence: CASSPQTGGDTEAFF.

The rearrangement links TRBV10-3 to TRBJ2-2, with TRBD1 identical over 9 bases. The CDR3 totals 16 residues. Looked up from germline, CDR1 is ENHRY and CDR2 is SYGVKD. V was clipped by 4 bases and J by 0 bases; unmatched bases: 3. CDR3 loop: CAISATGGANTGELFF. In DNA form, the CDR3 reads TGTGCCATCAGTGCCACAGGGGGCGCGAACACCGGGGAGCTGTTTTTT.